This T cell receptor (beta chain) was identified during a study of T cells after yellow fever vaccination. TCRdb reanalysed the 5' RACE reads using MiXCR and keeps one entry per CDR3 protein. The repertoire consists of 150,000 or so distinct CDR3 sequences, with 6% to 7.5% occurring once and the leading ten covering over 2%. This clonotype was detected ten times or more. Its antigen is unidentified. Study-wide results and caveats: A large majority of primary-vaccination clones showed up again after the booster (roughly 96% CD4, almost 90% CD8).

The receptor was isolated from a man in his late teens or twenties who received the YFV17D yellow fever vaccine. The sample in question was CD4+ T cells sorted from PBMCs, obtained more than 4 days after the first yellow fever vaccination.

CDR3 in amino acids: CASSPSELENNEQFF. CDR3 coding DNA: TGTGCCAGCAGCCCGTCCGAACTAGAAAACAATGAGCAGTTCTTC. V and J are TRBV4-2 and TRBJ2-1; D possibly corresponds to TRBD2 (5 bases). CDR3 length: 15 residues. From germline, CDR1 is LGHNA and CDR2 YNFKEQ. Trimming took 4 bases from V and 5 from J, leaving 15 bases between them.